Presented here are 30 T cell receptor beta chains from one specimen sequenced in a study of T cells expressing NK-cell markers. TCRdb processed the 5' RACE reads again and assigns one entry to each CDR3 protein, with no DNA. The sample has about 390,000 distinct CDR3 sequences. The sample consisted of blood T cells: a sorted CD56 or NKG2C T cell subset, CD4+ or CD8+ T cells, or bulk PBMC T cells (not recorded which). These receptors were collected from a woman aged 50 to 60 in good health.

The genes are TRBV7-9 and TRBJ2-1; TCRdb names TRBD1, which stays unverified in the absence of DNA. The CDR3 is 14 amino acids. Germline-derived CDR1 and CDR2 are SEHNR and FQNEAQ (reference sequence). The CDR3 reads CASSPAGQSNEQFF.

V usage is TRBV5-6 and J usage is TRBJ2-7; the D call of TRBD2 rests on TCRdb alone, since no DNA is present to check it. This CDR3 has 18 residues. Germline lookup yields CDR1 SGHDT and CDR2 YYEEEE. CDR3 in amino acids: CASSLRTSGSLASYEQYF.

CDR3 amino acids: CASSPGQGGYNEQFF. The chain uses TRBV11-2 and TRBJ2-1; the D call from TCRdb, TRBD1, cannot be confirmed without DNA. Germline V CDR1 and CDR2: SGHAT, FQNNGV. The CDR3 is 15 residues long.

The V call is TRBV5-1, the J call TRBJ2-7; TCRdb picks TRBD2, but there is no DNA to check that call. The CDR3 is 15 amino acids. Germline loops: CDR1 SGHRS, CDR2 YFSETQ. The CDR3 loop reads CASSSALAAAYEQYF.

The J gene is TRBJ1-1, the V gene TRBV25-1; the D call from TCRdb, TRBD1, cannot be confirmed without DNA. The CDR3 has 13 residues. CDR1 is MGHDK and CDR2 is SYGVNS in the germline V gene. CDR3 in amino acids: CASSSGTPEGAFF.

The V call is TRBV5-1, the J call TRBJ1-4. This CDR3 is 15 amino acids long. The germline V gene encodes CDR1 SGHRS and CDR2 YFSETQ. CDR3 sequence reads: CASSASMGTNEKLFF.

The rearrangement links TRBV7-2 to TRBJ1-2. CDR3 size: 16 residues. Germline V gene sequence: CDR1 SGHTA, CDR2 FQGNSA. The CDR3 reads CASSLASQGPNYGYTF.

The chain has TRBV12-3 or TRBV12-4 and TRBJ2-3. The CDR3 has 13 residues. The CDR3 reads CASSSWGTDTQYF.

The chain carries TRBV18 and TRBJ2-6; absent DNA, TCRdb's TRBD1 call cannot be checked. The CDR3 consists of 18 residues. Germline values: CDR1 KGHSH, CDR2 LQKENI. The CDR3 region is CASSYGGFPISGANVLTF.

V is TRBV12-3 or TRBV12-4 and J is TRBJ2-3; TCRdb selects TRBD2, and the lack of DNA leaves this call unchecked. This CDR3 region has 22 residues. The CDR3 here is CASSPLRLMGTSGRDETDTQYF.

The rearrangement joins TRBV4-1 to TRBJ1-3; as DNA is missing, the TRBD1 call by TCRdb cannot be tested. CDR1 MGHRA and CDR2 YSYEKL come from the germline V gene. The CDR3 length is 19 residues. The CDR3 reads CASSTPPGQGVGSGNTIYF.

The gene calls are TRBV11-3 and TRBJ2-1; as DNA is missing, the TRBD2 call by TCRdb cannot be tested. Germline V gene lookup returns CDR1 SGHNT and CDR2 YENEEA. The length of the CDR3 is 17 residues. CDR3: CASSSSRGTSRHNEQFF.

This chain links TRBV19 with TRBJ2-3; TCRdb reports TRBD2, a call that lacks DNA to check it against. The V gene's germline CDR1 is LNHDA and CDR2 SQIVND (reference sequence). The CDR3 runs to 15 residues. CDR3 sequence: CASSLASPSTDTQYF.

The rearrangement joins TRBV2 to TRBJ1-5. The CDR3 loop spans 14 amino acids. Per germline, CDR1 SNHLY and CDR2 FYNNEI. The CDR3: CASSEFYGNQPQHF.

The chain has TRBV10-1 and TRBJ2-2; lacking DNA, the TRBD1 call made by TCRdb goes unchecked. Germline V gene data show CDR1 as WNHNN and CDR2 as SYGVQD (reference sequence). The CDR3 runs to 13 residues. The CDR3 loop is CASSTGYTGELFF.

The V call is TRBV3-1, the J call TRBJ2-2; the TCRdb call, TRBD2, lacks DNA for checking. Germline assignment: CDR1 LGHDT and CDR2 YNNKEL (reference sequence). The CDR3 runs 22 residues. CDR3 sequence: CASSQDVTSGLRAPINTGELFF.

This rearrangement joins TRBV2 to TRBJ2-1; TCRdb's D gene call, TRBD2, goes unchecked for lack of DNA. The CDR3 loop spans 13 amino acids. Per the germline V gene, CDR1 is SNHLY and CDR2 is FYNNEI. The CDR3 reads CAYLTSENNEQFF.

The CDR3 protein is CASSPWGYSYEQFF. V usage is TRBV5-6 and J usage is TRBJ2-1; the D call of TRBD2 rests on TCRdb alone, since no DNA is present to check it. Germline values: CDR1 SGHDT, CDR2 YYEEEE. The CDR3 runs 14 residues.

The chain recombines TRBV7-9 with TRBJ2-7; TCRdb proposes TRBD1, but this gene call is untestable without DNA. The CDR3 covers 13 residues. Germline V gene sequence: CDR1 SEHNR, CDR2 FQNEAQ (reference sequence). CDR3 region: CASSRTQGYEQYF.

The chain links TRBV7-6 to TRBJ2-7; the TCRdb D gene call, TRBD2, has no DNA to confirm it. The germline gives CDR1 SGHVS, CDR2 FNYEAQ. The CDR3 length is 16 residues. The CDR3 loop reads CASSEAGLAESYEQYF. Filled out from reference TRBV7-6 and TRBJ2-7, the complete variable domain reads GAGVSQSPRYKVTKRGQDVALRCDPISGHVSLYWYRQALGQGPEFLTYFNYEAQQDKSGLPNDRFSAERPEGSISTLTIQRTEQRDSAMYRCASSEAGLAESYEQYFGPGTRLTVT.

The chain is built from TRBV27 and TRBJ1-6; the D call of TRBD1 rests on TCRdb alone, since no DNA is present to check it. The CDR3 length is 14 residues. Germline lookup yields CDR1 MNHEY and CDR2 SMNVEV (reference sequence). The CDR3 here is CASRDRGGNSPLHF.

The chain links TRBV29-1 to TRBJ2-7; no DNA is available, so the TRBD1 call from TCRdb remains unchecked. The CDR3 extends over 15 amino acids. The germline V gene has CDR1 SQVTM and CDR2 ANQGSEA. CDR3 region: CSVVGRGESSYEQYF.

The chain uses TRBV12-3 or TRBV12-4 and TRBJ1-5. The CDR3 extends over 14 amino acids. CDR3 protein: CASSLWGRDQPQHF.

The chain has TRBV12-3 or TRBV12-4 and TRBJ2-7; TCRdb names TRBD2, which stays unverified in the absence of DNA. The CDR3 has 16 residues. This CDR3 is CASSRMTSGRPYEQYF.

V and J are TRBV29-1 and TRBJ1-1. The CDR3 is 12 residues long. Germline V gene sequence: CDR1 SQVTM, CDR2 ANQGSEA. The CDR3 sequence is CSVTGGGTEAFF.

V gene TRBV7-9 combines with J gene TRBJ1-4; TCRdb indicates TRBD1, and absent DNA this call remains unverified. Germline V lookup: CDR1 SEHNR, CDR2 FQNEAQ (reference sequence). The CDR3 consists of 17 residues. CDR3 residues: CASSSSPGQPTNEKLFF.

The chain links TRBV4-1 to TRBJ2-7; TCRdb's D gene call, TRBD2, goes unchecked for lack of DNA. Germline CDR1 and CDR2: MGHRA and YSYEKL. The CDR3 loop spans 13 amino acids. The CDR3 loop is CASSLGLSYEQYF.

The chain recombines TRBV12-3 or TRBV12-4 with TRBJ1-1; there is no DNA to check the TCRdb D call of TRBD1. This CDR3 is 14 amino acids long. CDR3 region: CASGTLRGNTEAFF.

The CDR3 here is CASSADWRGEQYF. The J gene is TRBJ2-7, the V gene TRBV9; TCRdb selects TRBD2, and the lack of DNA leaves this call unchecked. Looked up from germline, CDR1 is SGDLS and CDR2 is YYNGEE. The CDR3 has 13 residues.

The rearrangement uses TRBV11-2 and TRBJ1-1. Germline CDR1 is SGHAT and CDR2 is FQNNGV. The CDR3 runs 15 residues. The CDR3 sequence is CASSLTGSFTAEAFF.